Presented here are 30 T cell receptor beta chains from one specimen sequenced in a study of OX40 agonist ivuxolimab in advanced cancers. Clones were read by immunoSEQ multiplex PCR, and TCRdb kept only the in-frame ones, dropping some. The data hold roughly 98,000 clones, with about 80% observed a single time. This sample comprised CD4+ or CD8+ T cells sorted from blood, obtained in a trial of the OX40 agonist ivuxolimab. These receptors originate from an adult with an advanced solid tumor such as melanoma, head and neck, liver or kidney cancer.

The chain has TRBV19 and TRBJ1-2; D is possibly TRBD1 (5 bases). The CDR3 contains 16 residues. Trimming removed 5 bases at V and 3 bases at J, with 19 bases between. Germline CDR1 reads LNHDA; CDR2 reads SQIVND (reference sequence). The CDR3 nucleotides read TGTGCCAGTAGTCCTCCGGGGCTTTGGGCTCACTATGGCTACACCTTC. Protein product: CASSPPGLWAHYGYTF.

V and J are TRBV19 and TRBJ2-7; maybe TRBD1 (6 bases). CDR3 size: 14 residues. V lost 5 bases and J 6 bases, leaving 17 bases between the germline ends. The germline gives CDR1 LNHDA, CDR2 SQIVND (reference sequence). The CDR3 here is CASSAPLLGAEQYF. In nucleotides, the CDR3 is TGTGCCAGTAGTGCCCCCCTCCTGGGGGCCGAGCAGTACTTC.

This sequence joins TRBV7-2 and TRBJ2-7, with D tentatively TRBD2 (5 bases). V was pared by 0 bases and J by 4 bases, with 10 bases between. The CDR3 sequence is 14 residues long. Germline V gene data show CDR1 as SGHTA and CDR2 as FQGNSA. CDR3 sequence: CASSLAGGSYEQYF. CDR3 bases: TGTGCCAGCAGCTTAGCGGGCGGGTCGTACGAGCAGTACTTC.

V is TRBV5-1 and J is TRBJ2-7; the match to TRBD1 covers 7 bases. Germline values: CDR1 SGHRS, CDR2 YFSETQ. This CDR3 contains 14 residues. The junction had 7 bases not matched to a gene; V was cut back by 4 bases and J by 3 bases. CDR3 loop: CASSPQGVVYEQYF. The DNA for the CDR3 is TGCGCCAGCAGCCCCCAGGGGGTGGTCTACGAGCAGTACTTC.

This chain connects TRBV4-1 to TRBJ1-1, with TRBD1 matching over 12 bases. Trimming at V came to 8 bases and at J to 4 bases, leaving 5 bases not matched to a gene. From germline, CDR1 is MGHRA and CDR2 YSYEKL. The CDR3 loop spans 14 amino acids. CDR3 nucleotides: TGCGCCAGCGGGGGACAGGGGGCCCTCACTGAAGCTTTCTTT. This encodes CASGGQGALTEAFF.

The chain has TRBV5-6 and TRBJ1-3; D is unresolved. CDR3 length: 14 residues. The germline V gene encodes CDR1 SGHDT and CDR2 YYEEEE. With 3 bases removed from V and 4 bases from J, the gap between germline ends came to 11 bases. In DNA form, the CDR3 reads TGTGCCAGCAGCTCGGGCCCTGCCGGAAACACCATATATTTT. Protein product: CASSSGPAGNTIYF. The full variable domain, with the rest looked up from reference TRBV5-6 and TRBJ1-3, is DAGVTQSPTHLIKTRGQQVTLRCSPKSGHDTVSWYQQALGQGPQFIFQYYEEEERQRGNFPDRFSGHQFPNYSSELNVNALLLGDSALYLCASSSGPAGNTIYFGEGSWLTVV.

This chain connects TRBV5-1 to TRBJ2-3; D gene unclear. The CDR3 sequence is 14 residues long. V gave up 6 bases and J gave up 2 bases, with 13 bases separating them. The germline CDR1 and CDR2 sequences are SGHRS and YFSETQ. Here the CDR3 DNA reads TGCGCCAGCAAGTCTGCAGGATACACAGATACGCAGTATTTT. It translates to CASKSAGYTDTQYF.

V is TRBV9 and J is TRBJ1-1; 9 nucleotides match TRBD1. Losses at the gene ends were 4 bases for V and 6 bases for J; bases not matched to a gene: 7. The CDR3 runs to 14 residues. In germline, CDR1 is SGDLS, CDR2 YYNGEE. The DNA of the CDR3 is TGTGCCAGCAGCCCAACAGGGGGCAAGTCTGAAGCTTTCTTT. Translating it yields CASSPTGGKSEAFF.

This clone was recorded a few times. The V gene is TRBV11-3, the J gene TRBJ2-1; no clear D gene. The CDR3 has 13 amino acids. In germline, CDR1 is SGHNT, CDR2 YENEEA. Trimming stripped 1 base from V and 6 bases from J, with 7 bases between. CDR3 residues: CASSLGPVNEQFF. As DNA, the CDR3 is TGTGCCAGCAGCTTAGGCCCGGTCAATGAGCAGTTCTTC.

About this clone itself: The same CDR3 arises from other DNA sequences in this sample as well. The CDR3 protein is CASGLGHGNTGELFF. CDR3 nucleotides: TGTGCTAGTGGTTTGGGACACGGGAACACCGGGGAGCTGTTTTTT. This chain joins TRBV12-5 and TRBJ2-2; unclear D gene. The CDR3 extends over 15 amino acids. The V gene lost 1 base and the J gene lost 1 base, with 7 bases spanning the gap. Germline assignment: CDR1 LGHNT and CDR2 FRNRAP. The full variable domain, in which reference TRBV12-5 and TRBJ2-2 provide the parts outside the CDR3, is DARVTQTPRHKVTEMGQEVTMRCQPILGHNTVFWYRQTMMQGLELLAYFRNRAPLDDSGMPKDRFSAEMPDATLATLKIQPSEPRDSAVYFCASGLGHGNTGELFFGEGSRLTVL.

The V gene is TRBV5-3, the J gene TRBJ1-4; D is possibly TRBD1 (5 bases). TRBV5-3 is recorded as an ORF, its role being uncertain. The V end lost 2 bases, the J end lost 6 bases, and 11 bases lay between the germline ends. The CDR3 is made up of 14 amino acids. The CDR3 here is CARSFYGTHEKLFF. The DNA of the CDR3 is TGTGCCAGAAGCTTTTACGGGACCCATGAAAAACTGTTTTTT.

This chain joins TRBV6-6 and TRBJ1-6; 10 bases agree with TRBD1. Trimming took 6 bases from V and 6 from J; bases not matched to a gene: 2. The CDR3 spans 14 residues. Germline-derived CDR1 and CDR2 are MNHNY and SVGAGI (reference sequence). CDR3 DNA: TGTGCCAGCAGAAGGGACAGGGGTAATTCACCCCTCCACTTT. It encodes CASRRDRGNSPLHF.

This clone has only one observation. The V and J genes are TRBV18 and TRBJ2-1; D gene unclear. Trimming removed 2 bases at V and 4 bases at J, with 9 bases between. Germline lookup yields CDR1 KGHSH and CDR2 LQKENI. The CDR3 has 14 amino acids. Written as DNA, the CDR3 is TGTGCCAGCTCACCAGGCTTCGGTTACAATGAGCAGTTCTTC. Its translation is CASSPGFGYNEQFF.

The chain couples TRBV19 to TRBJ1-3; D is unresolved. V was pared by 0 bases and J by 0 bases, with 6 bases between. Germline V gives CDR1 LNHDA, CDR2 SQIVND (reference sequence). CDR3 length: 15 amino acids. The CDR3 here is CASSIEGSSGNTIYF. The CDR3 DNA reads TGTGCCAGTAGTATAGAGGGATCCTCTGGAAACACCATATATTTT.

The chain uses TRBV19 and TRBJ1-6; D ambiguous. The CDR3 is made up of 14 amino acids. Trimming took off 1 base at V and 7 bases at J, with 8 bases between the two ends. Germline V gene sequence: CDR1 LNHDA, CDR2 SQIVND (reference sequence). The CDR3 region has the DNA TGTGCCAGTAGTATAGGAGGCCCGAATTCACCCCTCCACTTT. It is translated as CASSIGGPNSPLHF.

The chain links TRBV19 to TRBJ2-1; 11 positions agree with TRBD1. The CDR3 consists of 14 residues. With 6 bases clipped from V and 6 bases from J, the junction kept 4 bases outside the gene matches. Germline V gene sequence: CDR1 LNHDA, CDR2 SQIVND (reference sequence). CDR3 loop: CASSGQGAFNEQFF. For the CDR3, the DNA is TGTGCCAGTAGCGGACAGGGGGCTTTCAATGAGCAGTTCTTC.

The chain recombines TRBV28 with TRBJ2-5, with 12 bases matching TRBD2. Trimming at V came to 6 bases and at J to 5 bases, leaving 13 bases not matched to a gene. Germline-derived CDR1 and CDR2 are MDHEN and SYDVKM. The CDR3 contains 17 residues. The CDR3 bases are TGTGCCAGCAGGGAAGCCGGGACTAGCGGGCTGCGGGAGACCCAGTACTTC. The encoded protein is CASREAGTSGLRETQYF.

This clone was detected only a few times. This chain uses TRBV6-5 with TRBJ2-1, with D possibly being TRBD2 (7 bases). Deletions cut 0 bases from V and 12 bases from J, with 12 bases between. The CDR3 extends over 13 amino acids. Germline loops: CDR1 MNHEY, CDR2 SVGAGI. The CDR3 sequence: CASSYSGGLGQFF. The CDR3 coding sequence is TGTGCCAGCAGTTACTCGGGGGGGCTGGGGCAGTTCTTC.

The table lists this clone with a count of one. With a much larger clone just one base away, this may be a read error. This chain connects TRBV2 to TRBJ1-1, with 7 bases fitting TRBD1. Trimming removed 5 bases from V and 1 base from J; junction bases left unmatched: 1. CDR1 is SNHLY and CDR2 is FYNNEI in the germline V gene. The CDR3 spans 13 residues. This chain's CDR3 is CASSRQGNTEAFF. CDR3 DNA: TGTGCCAGCAGTCGACAGGGGAACACTGAAGCTTTCTTT.

This clone is a singleton in its sample. The chain is built from TRBV9 and TRBJ2-5; 8 positions agree with TRBD1. The CDR3 spans 17 residues. Germline V CDR1 and CDR2: SGDLS, YYNGEE. The V and J ends lost 4 bases and 2 bases, in that order; junction bases with no gene match: 13. The CDR3 loop is CASSLGQAGGLQETQYF. The CDR3 DNA sequence: TGTGCCAGCAGCTTAGGACAGGCAGGGGGCCTACAAGAGACCCAGTACTTC.

The V and J genes are TRBV18 and TRBJ1-2; 7 nucleotides align to TRBD1. Trimming removed 4 bases from V and 4 bases from J; junction bases left unmatched: 3. Per germline, CDR1 KGHSH and CDR2 LQKENI. The CDR3 has 13 amino acids. CDR3 nucleotides: TGTGCCAGCTCACAGGGACAGATCTATGGCTACACCTTC. Translation: CASSQGQIYGYTF.

CDR3 sequence (DNA): TGTGCCAGCAGATCCGACAGTTCCTATAATTCACCCCTCCACTTT. Translating gives CASRSDSSYNSPLHF. The chain joins TRBV2 to TRBJ1-6, with TRBD1 as a possible D gene (5 bases). The length of the CDR3 is 15 residues. The V end was cut by 6 bases, the J end by 1 base, with 10 bases between. Germline V gene sequence: CDR1 SNHLY, CDR2 FYNNEI.

This clone was observed once. V usage is TRBV4-2 and J usage is TRBJ2-3; D tentatively fits TRBD1 or TRBD2 (5 bases each). The CDR3 covers 16 residues. Deletions cut 0 bases from V and 6 bases from J, with 16 bases between. In germline, CDR1 is LGHNA, CDR2 YNFKEQ. The CDR3, as DNA: TGTGCCAGCAGCCAAGATAGAGGGGAACTCGTCGATACGCAGTATTTT. Protein product: CASSQDRGELVDTQYF.

The chain carries TRBV5-1 and TRBJ2-7; no clear D gene. Trimming stripped 4 bases from V and 2 bases from J, with 4 bases between. The V gene's germline CDR1 is SGHRS and CDR2 YFSETQ. The CDR3 loop spans 11 amino acids. The CDR3 bases are TGCGCCAGCAGCCTCGCCTACGAGCAGTACTTC. Translated, it gives CASSLAYEQYF.

This clone was seen a handful of times. The chain carries TRBV4-3 and TRBJ2-2, with TRBD1 identical over 8 bases. Germline V lookup: CDR1 LGHNA, CDR2 YSLEER. The CDR3 runs 17 residues. J lost 1 base, V lost 0 bases, and 4 bases had no gene match. CDR3 nucleotides: TGCGCCAGCAGCCAAGAAGGACAGGGTAGGAACACCGGGGAGCTGTTTTTT. Translation gives CASSQEGQGRNTGELFF.

This clone was picked up a small number of times. The genes are TRBV9 and TRBJ1-2; D may be TRBD1 (6 bases). Looked up from germline, CDR1 is SGDLS and CDR2 is YYNGEE. The CDR3 covers 13 residues. V shed 4 bases and J shed 6 bases, with 13 bases lying between them. Written as DNA, the CDR3 is TGTGCCAGCAGCCTGGACAGAGACCATGGCTACACCTTC. Amino acid sequence: CASSLDRDHGYTF.

The gene calls are TRBV21-1 and TRBJ1-3; the table's TRBD1 call for D was not verified on the DNA. TRBV21-1 is recorded as a pseudogene. This CDR3 has 16 residues. The CDR3 DNA follows: TGTGCCAGCGCCTCGGCGGCGACAGGGCCCGGAAACACCATATATTTT. This codes for CASASAATGPGNTIYF.

This chain links TRBV4-2 with TRBJ1-3; D not certain. CDR3 length: 15 amino acids. CDR1 is LGHNA and CDR2 is YNFKEQ in the germline V gene. V was cut by 2 bases and J by 0 bases, with 8 bases left in between. This CDR3 reads CASSQKHRSGNTIYF. CDR3 in DNA: TGTGCCAGCAGCCAAAAACATCGCTCTGGAAACACCATATATTTT.

The chain carries TRBV2 and TRBJ1-6, with TRBD1 matching over 7 bases. The CDR3 sequence is 14 residues long. Germline-derived CDR1 and CDR2 are SNHLY and FYNNEI. J lost 11 bases, V lost 3 bases, and 7 bases had no gene match. The CDR3 is CASSDRGGRAPLHF. CDR3 DNA: TGTGCCAGCAGTGACAGGGGGGGACGAGCACCCCTCCACTTT.

The J gene is TRBJ1-6, the V gene TRBV11-2; tentative D call: TRBD1 (6 bases). Trimming left V 4 bases short and J 7 bases short, with 11 bases between. The V gene's germline CDR1 is SGHAT and CDR2 FQNNGV. This CDR3 region has 14 residues. The CDR3 sequence is CASSYGGGNSPLHF. CDR3 DNA sequence: TGTGCCAGCAGCTACGGAGGGGGGAATTCACCCCTCCACTTT.